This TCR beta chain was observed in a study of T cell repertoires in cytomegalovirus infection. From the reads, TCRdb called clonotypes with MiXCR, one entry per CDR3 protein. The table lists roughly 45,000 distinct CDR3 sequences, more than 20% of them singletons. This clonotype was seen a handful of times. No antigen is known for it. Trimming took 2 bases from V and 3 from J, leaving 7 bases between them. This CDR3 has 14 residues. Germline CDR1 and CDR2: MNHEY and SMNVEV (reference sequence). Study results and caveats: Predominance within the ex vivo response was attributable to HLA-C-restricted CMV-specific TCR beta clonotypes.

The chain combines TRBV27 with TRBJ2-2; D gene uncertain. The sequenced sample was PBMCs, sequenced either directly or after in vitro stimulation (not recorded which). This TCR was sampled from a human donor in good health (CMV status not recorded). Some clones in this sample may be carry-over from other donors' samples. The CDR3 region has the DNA TGTGCCAGCAGTTTAGTTCCGTACACCGGGGAGCTGTTTTTT. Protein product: CASSLVPYTGELFF.